The rows below give T cell receptor beta chains drawn from one sample of a study of OX40 agonist ivuxolimab in advanced cancers. The method was immunoSEQ multiplex PCR; TCRdb's version includes in-frame clones alone and lacks a portion of them. The sample carries some 60,000 clones, about 86% recorded once. The sequences come from CD4+ or CD8+ T cells sorted from blood, collected in a trial of the OX40 agonist ivuxolimab. The source of these receptors is an adult with an advanced solid tumor such as melanoma, head and neck, liver or kidney cancer. Each CDR3 is given with its conserved first and last residue. A D gene is named only where the DNA matches it firmly. Clone size, where shown, is once, few, many, or a class for clones that have expanded.

NA	NA	TRBV27	CASTASIGETQYF
NA	NA	TRBV10-2	CASSEDGLRANQPQHF
NA	NA	TRBV7-9	CASSLAQGRTEAFF
few	NA	TRBV28	CASCSTSQPQHF
NA	NA	TRBV11-2	CASSSRGNIQYF
NA	NA	TRBV7-2	CASSLFDKVPDTQYF
few	NA	TRBV7-2	CASSLFWDQPQHF
NA	NA	TRBV28	CASSPPTGSNNQPQHF
NA	NA	TRBV7-3	CASSSSRENIQYF
NA	NA	TRBV11-3	CASSLARNSEKLFF
NA	NA	TRBV4-2	CASSSASGARGYTF
NA	TRBD1	TRBV14	CASSHYPGQPNYGYTF
NA	NA	TRBV27	CASSRSNTEAFF
once	NA	TRBV7-2	CASSLGGRDVETQYF
few	NA	TRBV7-2	CASSLVQGLGNQPQHF
NA	TRBD1	TRBV27	CASSLDRVASPLHF
NA	NA	TRBV7-2	CASSPDYTGELFF
once	TRBD1	TRBV7-8	CASSLGWTGGTEAFF
NA	NA	TRBV18	CASSPSPGETQYF
once	NA	TRBV28	CASSSPGPWVHEQYF
NA	NA	TRBV5-1	CASSSTTPYARGYTF
NA	NA	TRBV11-2	CASGLWGSSYEQYF
NA	NA	TRBV5-5	CASSLLLTSNQPQHF